A single sample is the source of the 27 T cell receptor beta chains below, sequenced in a study of cytomegalovirus exposure and HLA in healthy donors. 13 Jbeta primers and 60 Vbeta primers were used for the PCR. Here immunoSEQ multiplex PCR was the method, and the copy in TCRdb shows in-frame clones only, minus some. The sample lists 150,000 to 200,000 clones; approximately 82% were seen once. Source material: PBMCs. The receptor set was obtained from a man younger than 35 in good health and CMV-seropositive.

The chain combines TRBV29-1 with TRBJ2-5; 14 nucleotides agree with TRBD2. The DNA end favors TRBJ2-7, so the J call may be wrong. Germline V gene lookup returns CDR1 SQVTM and CDR2 ANQGSEA. The CDR3 runs 14 residues. The CDR3 sequence: CSATGLAGVYEQYF. The CDR3 DNA follows: TGCAGCGCCACGGGACTAGCGGGAGTATACGAGCAGTACTTC.

For this clone: The junction and the germline gene differ at one end; a read error may be behind it. In DNA form, the CDR3 reads TGTGCCAGCAGGGGACAGGGCTCCAACGAGCAGTACTTC. The encoded protein is CASRGQGSNEQYF. The chain combines TRBV2 with TRBJ2-5, with 9 nucleotides matching TRBD1. The DNA end favors TRBJ2-7, so the J call may be wrong. Germline values: CDR1 SNHLY, CDR2 FYNNEI. This CDR3 is built from 13 residues.

This clone occurred once. J is TRBJ1-4 and V is TRBV19; D perhaps matches TRBD1 (5 bases). The CDR3 contains 14 residues. The ends were cut back, 5 bases at V and 8 bases at J, with 15 bases in the middle. The germline V gene encodes CDR1 LNHDA and CDR2 SQIVND (reference sequence). The DNA for the CDR3 is TGTGCCAGTAGTTCCCCTTGGACAACGGAAAAACTGTTTTTT. This gives the protein CASSSPWTTEKLFF.

V gene TRBV4-1 combines with J gene TRBJ1-5; D not certain. This CDR3 has 15 residues. Trimming removed 4 bases from V and 0 bases from J, with 10 bases in between. The germline CDR1 and CDR2 sequences are MGHRA and YSYEKL. The CDR3 DNA sequence: TGCGCCAGCAGCCCACAGAGATATAGCAATCAGCCCCAGCATTTT. Translation gives CASSPQRYSNQPQHF.

This sequence joins TRBV27 and TRBJ2-3; 10 positions match TRBD2. This CDR3 contains 18 residues. Germline V CDR1 and CDR2: MNHEY, SMNVEV (reference sequence). V dropped 6 bases and J dropped 10; count of bases not matched to a gene: 22. CDR3 sequence reads: CASSPTTLAGGAHEAQYF. CDR3 DNA: TGTGCCAGCAGCCCCACCACCTTAGCGGGAGGTGCCCATGAGGCGCAGTATTTT.

This chain uses TRBV7-8 with TRBJ2-3; D remains ambiguous. In germline, CDR1 is SGHVS, CDR2 FQNEAQ. This CDR3 comprises 12 residues. The ends were cut back, 4 bases at V and 3 bases at J, with 5 bases in the middle. CDR3 sequence (DNA): TGTGCCAGCAGCTCCTATACAGATACGCAGTATTTT. It specifies CASSSYTDTQYF.

This sequence joins TRBV11-2 and TRBJ2-1, with TRBD2 identical over 7 bases. Germline values: CDR1 SGHAT, CDR2 FQNNGV. The CDR3 sequence is 17 residues long. The V gene end was trimmed by 5 bases and the J gene end by 4 bases; junction bases not matched to a gene: 14. The CDR3: CASSPGGGGEGYNEQFF. The CDR3 DNA reads TGTGCCAGCAGCCCGGGGGGTGGGGGAGAGGGTTACAATGAGCAGTTCTTC.

The rearrangement links TRBV7-9 to TRBJ1-2; the D gene is possibly TRBD1 (6 bases). CDR3 length equals 14 residues. V shed 4 bases and J shed 1 base, with 10 bases lying between them. In germline, CDR1 is SEHNR, CDR2 FQNEAQ (reference sequence). The CDR3 region has the DNA TGTGCCAGCAGCTACAGGGATCTTAACTATGGCTACACCTTC. Encoded protein: CASSYRDLNYGYTF. Looking up the rest from reference TRBV7-9 and TRBJ1-2 gives the full variable domain: DTGVSQNPRHKITKRGQNVTFRCDPISEHNRLYWYRQTLGQGPEFLTYFQNEAQLEKSRLLSDRFSAERPKGSFSTLEIQRTEQGDSAMYLCASSYRDLNYGYTFGSGTRLTVV.

The rearrangement uses TRBV19 and TRBJ2-7; 9 bases match TRBD1. CDR1 and CDR2 from the germline V gene are LNHDA and SQIVND (reference sequence). The V segment lost 9 bases and the J segment 9 bases; nucleotides outside the gene matches: 18. CDR3 size: 15 residues. CDR3 protein: CASKQAGQGRAGQYF. The CDR3 DNA reads TGTGCCAGCAAACAGGCGGGACAGGGCCGTGCTGGGCAGTACTTC. Together with reference TRBV19 and TRBJ2-7, the CDR3 gives the full variable domain: DGGITQSPKYLFRKEGQNVTLSCEQNLNHDAMYWYRQDPGQGLRLIYYSQIVNDFQKGDIAEGYSVSREKKESFPLTVTSAQKNPTAFYLCASKQAGQGRAGQYFGPGTRLTVT.

The J gene is TRBJ2-1, the V gene TRBV19; 8 bases are shared with TRBD1. Germline V lookup: CDR1 LNHDA, CDR2 SQIVND (reference sequence). V trimming: 8 bases; J trimming: 2 bases; junction bases outside the gene matches: 2. The CDR3 totals 13 residues. The chain's CDR3 is CASRDRTYNEQFF. CDR3 nucleotide sequence: TGTGCCAGTCGGGACAGGACCTACAATGAGCAGTTCTTC.

In this sample, this clone turned up once. V is TRBV6-1 and J is TRBJ2-7, with 12 bases that match TRBD2. Germline CDR1 reads MNHNS; CDR2 reads SASEGT. The CDR3 has 14 residues. V trimming: 6 bases; J trimming: 3 bases; junction bases outside the gene matches: 3. The CDR3, as DNA: TGTGCCAGCAGCCTGACTAGCGGGAGCTACGAGCAGTACTTC. It yields the protein CASSLTSGSYEQYF.

The V gene is TRBV27, the J gene TRBJ2-7, with a weak D call TRBD2 (6 bases). The V end lost 2 bases, the J end lost 7 bases, and 15 bases lay between the germline ends. Germline CDR1 MNHEY, CDR2 SMNVEV (reference sequence). The CDR3 spans 14 residues. CDR3 in amino acids: CASSLNLRGGEQYF. Written as DNA, the CDR3 is TGTGCCAGCAGTTTAAACCTCCGCGGAGGGGAGCAGTACTTC.

The chain uses TRBV6-5 and TRBJ1-2; 8 nucleotides agree with TRBD1. The CDR3 covers 16 residues. Germline V gene lookup returns CDR1 MNHEY and CDR2 SVGAGI. With 4 bases clipped from V and 1 base from J, the junction kept 8 bases outside the gene matches. The CDR3 region is CASSSGGLYHNYGYTF. CDR3 nucleotide sequence: TGTGCCAGCAGTTCAGGGGGCCTTTATCATAACTATGGCTACACCTTC.

There are a few counts of this clone. The chain has TRBV14 and TRBJ1-4; D call uncertain. The germline V gene encodes CDR1 SGHDN and CDR2 FVKESK. The CDR3 is 14 residues long. Between the trimmed V and J ends, which lost 2 bases and 2 bases, there was a span of 6 bases. In DNA, the CDR3 is TGTGCCAGCAGCCAATACTCTACTAATGAAAAACTGTTTTTT. This translates into CASSQYSTNEKLFF.

V usage is TRBV28 and J usage is TRBJ2-7; 9 bases are shared with TRBD1. V dropped 6 bases and J dropped 6; count of bases not matched to a gene: 12. This CDR3 has 15 amino acids. From germline, CDR1 is MDHEN and CDR2 SYDVKM. In DNA, the CDR3 is TGTGCCAGCAGACTTCCGGGACAGGGTAGTCGCGAGCAGTACTTC. It specifies CASRLPGQGSREQYF.

This clone was picked up a small number of times. Here the CDR3 DNA reads TGTGCCAGCAGCCAGGACAGGAACAATGAGCAGTTCTTC. It translates to CASSQDRNNEQFF. The V gene is TRBV2, the J gene TRBJ2-1, with 7 bases fitting TRBD1. Germline trimming cut 6 bases from V and 5 bases from J; bases unmatched to any gene: 4. The CDR3 runs to 13 residues. CDR1 and CDR2 from the germline V gene are SNHLY and FYNNEI.

The rearrangement uses TRBV9 and TRBJ2-1, with TRBD1 matching over 9 bases. Trimming took 3 bases from V and 8 from J; bases not matched to a gene: 12. The length of the CDR3 is 16 residues. Germline CDR1 reads SGDLS; CDR2 reads YYNGEE. CDR3 DNA sequence: TGTGCCAGCAGCGGAGACAGGGGGTGGACCAAGGATGAGCAGTTCTTC. Translated, it gives CASSGDRGWTKDEQFF.

The chain's CDR3 is CASSEFGLADYNEQFF. In DNA, the CDR3 is TGTGCCAGCAGTGAATTTGGACTAGCGGACTACAATGAGCAGTTCTTC. This chain connects TRBV6-1 to TRBJ2-1; 10 nucleotides match TRBD2. V dropped 2 bases and J dropped 3; count of bases not matched to a gene: 4. This CDR3 is built from 16 residues. Per germline, CDR1 MNHNS and CDR2 SASEGT.

V is TRBV28 and J is TRBJ2-5; 12 bases are shared with TRBD2. V lost 10 bases, J lost 3 bases, and 3 bases stayed unmatched. The CDR3 covers 13 residues. The germline gives CDR1 MDHEN, CDR2 SYDVKM. CDR3 coding DNA: TGTGCCACACGACTAGCGGGAGAAGAGACCCAGTACTTC. Translation gives CATRLAGEETQYF.

To note about this clone: The junction and the germline gene differ at one end; a read error may be behind it. This rearrangement joins TRBV7-9 to TRBJ2-7; 10 positions agree with TRBD2. This CDR3 has 15 amino acids. CDR1 and CDR2 from the germline V gene are SEHNR and FQNEAQ (reference sequence). This CDR3 is CSSSLAVAGGYEQYF. DNA for the CDR3: TGTTCCAGCAGCTTAGCAGTAGCGGGAGGCTACGAGCAGTACTTC.

The V call is TRBV5-1, the J call TRBJ2-3; 9 nucleotides match TRBD1. The germline V gene encodes CDR1 SGHRS and CDR2 YFSETQ. Unmatched junction bases numbered 10, after V lost 3 bases and J lost 8 bases. This CDR3 comprises 15 residues. CDR3 protein: CASSSSKEQGATQYF. The CDR3 bases are TGCGCCAGCAGCTCCAGTAAAGAACAGGGGGCTACGCAGTATTTT. Full variable domain (missing parts from reference TRBV5-1 and TRBJ2-3): KAGVTQTPRYLIKTRGQQVTLSCSPISGHRSVSWYQQTPGQGLQFLFEYFSETQRNKGNFPGRFSGRQFSNSRSEMNVSTLELGDSALYLCASSSSKEQGATQYFGPGTRLTVL.

This clone was seen a few times. The chain carries TRBV5-5 and TRBJ2-6; 9 bases are shared with TRBD1. The V segment lost 4 bases and the J segment 0 bases; nucleotides outside the gene matches: 5. The CDR3 totals 17 residues. Germline V gene lookup returns CDR1 SGHKS and CDR2 YYEKEE (reference sequence). The CDR3 region is CASSRGTGISGANVLTF. The CDR3 DNA reads as TGTGCCAGCAGCCGAGGGACAGGGATCTCTGGGGCCAACGTCCTGACTTTC.

The chain is built from TRBV28 and TRBJ1-4, with 7 bases fitting TRBD1. Germline assignment: CDR1 MDHEN and CDR2 SYDVKM. This CDR3 has 15 amino acids. The junction had 7 bases not matched to a gene; V was cut back by 3 bases and J by 6 bases. The CDR3 sequence is CASSFIGGKDEKLFF. CDR3 nucleotide sequence: TGTGCCAGCAGTTTTATAGGGGGCAAGGATGAAAAACTGTTTTTT.

This clone was found once. The chain has TRBV20-1 and TRBJ2-7; maybe TRBD2 (6 bases). The CDR3 sequence is 11 residues long. CDR1 DFQATT and CDR2 SNEGSKA come from the germline V gene (reference sequence). CDR3 sequence reads: CAGYTNYEQYF. The CDR3 region has the DNA TGCGCGGGGTACACGAACTACGAGCAGTACTTC.

This clone appeared once. The rearrangement uses TRBV7-9 and TRBJ2-4; TRBD1 matches at 11 bases. The CDR3 covers 15 residues. The germline V gene has CDR1 SEHNR and CDR2 FQNEAQ (reference sequence). Trimming cost V 4 bases and J 7 bases; bases outside gene matches: 6. DNA for the CDR3: TGTGCCAGCAGCTACTGGACAGGGGGCGGGAACATTCAGTACTTC. It codes for CASSYWTGGGNIQYF.

This rearrangement joins TRBV7-8 to TRBJ2-7; D ambiguous. The CDR3 is 15 residues long. Trimming cost V 3 bases and J 3 bases, with 15 bases left between them. The germline V gene encodes CDR1 SGHVS and CDR2 FQNEAQ. CDR3 DNA: TGTGCCAGCAGCTTGCGATCTAGTCTATACTACGAGCAGTACTTC. This encodes CASSLRSSLYYEQYF.

The genes are TRBV4-2 and TRBJ2-5; 9 nucleotides line up with TRBD2. The CDR3 covers 18 residues. The germline gives CDR1 LGHNA, CDR2 YNFKEQ. Trimming at V came to 0 bases and at J to 2 bases, leaving 10 bases not matched to a gene. CDR3 DNA: TGTGCCAGCAGCCAAGATCCAGCGGGAGGTCGATCGCAAGAGACCCAGTACTTC. It specifies CASSQDPAGGRSQETQYF.